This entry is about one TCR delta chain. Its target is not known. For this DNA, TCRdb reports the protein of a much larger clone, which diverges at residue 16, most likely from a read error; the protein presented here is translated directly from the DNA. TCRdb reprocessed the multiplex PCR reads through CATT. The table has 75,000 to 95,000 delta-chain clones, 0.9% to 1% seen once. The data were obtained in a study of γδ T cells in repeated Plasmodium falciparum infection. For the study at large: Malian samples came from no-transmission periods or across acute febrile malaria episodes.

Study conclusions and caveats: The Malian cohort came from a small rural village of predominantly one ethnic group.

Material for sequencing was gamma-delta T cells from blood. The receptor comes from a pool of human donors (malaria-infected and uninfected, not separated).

Here the CDR3 DNA reads TGTGCTCTTGGGTTCCGTAAGGGTCCCTGGGATATTAAGACCGATAGACTCATCTTT. Translation gives CALGFRKGPWDIKTDRLIF. This chain links TRDV1 with TRDJ1; D perhaps matches TRDD3 (6 bases). TCRdb gives no J gene; it was assigned here by matching the DNA to germline. CDR1 is TSWWSYY and CDR2 is QGS in the germline V gene. The CDR3 loop spans 19 amino acids.